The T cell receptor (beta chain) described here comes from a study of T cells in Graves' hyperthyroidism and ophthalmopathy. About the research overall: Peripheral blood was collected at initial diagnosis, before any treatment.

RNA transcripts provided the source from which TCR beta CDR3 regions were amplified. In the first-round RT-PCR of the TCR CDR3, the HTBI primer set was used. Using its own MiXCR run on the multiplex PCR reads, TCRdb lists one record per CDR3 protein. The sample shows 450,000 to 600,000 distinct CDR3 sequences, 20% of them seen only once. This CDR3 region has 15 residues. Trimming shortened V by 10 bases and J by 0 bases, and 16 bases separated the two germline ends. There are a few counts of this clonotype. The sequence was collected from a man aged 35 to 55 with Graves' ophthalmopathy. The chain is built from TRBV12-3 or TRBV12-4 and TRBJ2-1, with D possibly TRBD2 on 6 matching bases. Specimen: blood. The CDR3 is CATTRLGGSYNEQFF. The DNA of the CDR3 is TGTGCCACCACTAGACTGGGAGGCTCCTACAATGAGCAGTTCTTC.